The entry below describes one T cell receptor (beta chain). What it binds is unknown. These data are taken from a study of cytomegalovirus exposure and HLA in healthy donors. Whole-study results and caveats: Reported performance of the classifier showed diagnosis of cytomegalovirus status with high specificity and sensitivity. The study listed 150 to 200 cytomegalovirus-associated TCR beta chains.

CDR3 size: 12 residues. V lost 5 bases to trimming and J lost 14 bases; unmatched junction nucleotides: 8. Germline values: CDR1 SNHLY, CDR2 FYNNEI. The PCR contained 60 Vbeta and 13 Jbeta primers. Profiling relied on immunoSEQ multiplex PCR, and the TCRdb table lists in-frame clones only, not all of them. Counted here are approximately 170,000 clones, just under 80% occurring once; the ten biggest clones make up approximately 6.8%. The chain recombines TRBV2 with TRBJ2-1, with 8 bases lining up with TRBD2. Sequenced material: PBMCs. The sequence came from a woman aged 40-49 years in good health and CMV-seropositive. The CDR3 sequence: CASSPGTRVKFF. The DNA for the CDR3 is TGTGCCAGCAGTCCCGGGACTAGGGTTAAGTTCTTC.